This record looks at one TCR beta chain sequence and its context. The same CDR3 arises from other DNA sequences in this sample as well. The V segment lost 4 bases and the J segment 4 bases; nucleotides outside the gene matches: 0. The CDR3 sequence is 13 residues long. CDR1 SEHNR and CDR2 FQNEAQ come from the germline V gene (reference sequence). This sample is drawn from a study of blood T cell repertoires in COVID-19. Study at large: Researchers got acute and convalescent COVID-19 samples from the United States, Italy and Spain.

As handled by the study authors: Amplifying reference gene primers gave estimates of nucleated cell counts. Clones were read by immunoSEQ multiplex PCR, and TCRdb kept only the in-frame ones, dropping some. V and J calls plus clone size are reproduced from that table; the DNA served to infer D and trimming. The repertoire has 250,000 to 300,000 clones, roughly 90% of them found once; the top ten carry about 11%. This TCR derives from a woman between 25 and 40 years old with COVID-19, enrolled during active disease. J is TRBJ2-5 and V is TRBV7-9, with TRBD2 matching 10 bases. Sequencing input: peripheral blood. The CDR3 protein is CASSWTSGETQYF. Written as DNA, the CDR3 is TGTGCCAGCAGCTGGACTAGCGGAGAGACCCAGTACTTC.